This T cell receptor (beta chain) is drawn from a study of cytomegalovirus exposure and HLA in healthy donors. Findings and limits, study-wide: Data from an earlier analysis indicated that most TCR beta V segments were productive either about 87% or about 30% of the time. Relative to the approximately 700-donor mean, N-insertions were reportedly fewer in an Asian-associated ancestry cluster in a later analysis. Three CMV-associated chains proved CMV antigen-specific in vitro.

Although they were nominally healthy when sampled, donors likely had unrecorded immune exposures. 13 Jbeta primers and 60 Vbeta primers were used for the PCR. TCRdb keeps only in-frame clones here, not all; method: immunoSEQ multiplex PCR. The profile shows fewer than 200,000 clones, roughly four fifths of them singletons. This clone was counted between two and nine times. The target antigen is unknown. V was trimmed by 0 bases and J by 5 bases, leaving 17 bases between them. This CDR3 spans 16 amino acids. Germline CDR1 and CDR2: GTSNPN and SVGIG (reference sequence). The sequenced sample was PBMCs. The chain is built from TRBV30 and TRBJ2-1, with D possibly being TRBD2 (5 bases). The TCR comes from a woman aged 18 to 35 in good health and CMV-seronegative. For the CDR3, the DNA is TGTGCCTGGAGTGTTGGGGTTAGCGTCGGAAACAATGAGCAGTTCTTC. Amino acids: CAWSVGVSVGNNEQFF.